The subject of this entry is one T cell receptor (beta chain). Random hexamers were used to reverse transcribe the RNA input (about 0.5 to 1 ug). In TCRdb, the immunoSEQ multiplex PCR reads were re-called with MiXCR into one record per CDR3 protein. Of approximately 80,000 distinct CDR3 sequences listed, roughly 95% are singletons. This CDR3 spans 16 amino acids. The germline V gene has CDR1 LGHDT and CDR2 YNNKEL (reference sequence). Trimming pared 6 bases from V and 4 bases from J, leaving 21 bases between. This sample is drawn from a study of CD8 T cells in Susac syndrome. The V gene is TRBV3-1, the J gene TRBJ2-5; tentatively, D is TRBD1 or TRBD2 (6 bases each). The clonotype originates from a human donor with Susac syndrome. Material for sequencing was CD8+ T cells from PBMCs. The CDR3 region has the DNA TGTGCCAGCAGTCCGGACTGGCGGGGCAGGGGAGAGACCCAGTACTTC. Residues: CASSPDWRGRGETQYF.